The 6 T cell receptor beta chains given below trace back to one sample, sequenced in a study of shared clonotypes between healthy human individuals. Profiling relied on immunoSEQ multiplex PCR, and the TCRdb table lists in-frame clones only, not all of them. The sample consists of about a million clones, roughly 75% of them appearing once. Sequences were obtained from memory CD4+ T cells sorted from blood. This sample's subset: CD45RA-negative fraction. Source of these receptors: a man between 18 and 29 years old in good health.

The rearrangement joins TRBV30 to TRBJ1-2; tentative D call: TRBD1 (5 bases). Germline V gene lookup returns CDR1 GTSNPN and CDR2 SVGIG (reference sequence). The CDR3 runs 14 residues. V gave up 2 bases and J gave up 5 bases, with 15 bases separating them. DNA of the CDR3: TGTGCCTGGAGTCGCGGGGGAATCCCTTATGGCTACACCTTC. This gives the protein CAWSRGGIPYGYTF. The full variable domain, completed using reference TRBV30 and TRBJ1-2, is SQTIHQWPATLVQPVGSPLSLECTVEGTSNPNLYWYRQAAGRGLQLLFYSVGIGQISSEVPQNLSASRPQDRQFILSSKKLLLSDSGFYLCAWSRGGIPYGYTFGSGTRLTVV.

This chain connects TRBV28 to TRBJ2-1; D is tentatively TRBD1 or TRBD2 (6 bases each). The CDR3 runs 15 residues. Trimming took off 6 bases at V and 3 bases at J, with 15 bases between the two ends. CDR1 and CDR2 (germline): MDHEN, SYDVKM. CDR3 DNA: TGTGCCAGCAGCTTGACGGGGGCCAGCTACAATGAGCAGTTCTTC. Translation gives CASSLTGASYNEQFF.

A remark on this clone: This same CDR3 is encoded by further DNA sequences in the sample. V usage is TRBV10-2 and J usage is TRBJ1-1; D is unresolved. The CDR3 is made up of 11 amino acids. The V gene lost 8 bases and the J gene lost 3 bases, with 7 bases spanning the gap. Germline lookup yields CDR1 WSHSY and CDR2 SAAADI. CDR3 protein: CASRRDTEAFF. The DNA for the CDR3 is TGCGCCAGCCGGCGCGACACTGAAGCTTTCTTT.

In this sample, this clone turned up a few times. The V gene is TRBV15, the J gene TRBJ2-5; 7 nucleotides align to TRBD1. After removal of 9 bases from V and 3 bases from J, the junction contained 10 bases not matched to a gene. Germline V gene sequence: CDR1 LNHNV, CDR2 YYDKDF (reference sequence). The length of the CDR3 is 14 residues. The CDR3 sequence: CATARPGQKETQYF. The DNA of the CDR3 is TGTGCCACGGCCAGGCCGGGACAGAAAGAGACCCAGTACTTC.

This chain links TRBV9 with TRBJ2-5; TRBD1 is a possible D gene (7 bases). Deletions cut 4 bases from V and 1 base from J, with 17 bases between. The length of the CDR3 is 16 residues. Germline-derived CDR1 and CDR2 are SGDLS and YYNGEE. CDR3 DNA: TGTGCCAGCAGCCCAGGGTGGCGGGACAGCCAAGAGACCCAGTACTTC. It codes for CASSPGWRDSQETQYF.

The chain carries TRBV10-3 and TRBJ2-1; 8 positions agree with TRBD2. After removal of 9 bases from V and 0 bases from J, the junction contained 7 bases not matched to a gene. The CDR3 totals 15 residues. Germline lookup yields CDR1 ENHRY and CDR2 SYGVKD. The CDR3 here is CAIGAGASSYNEQFF. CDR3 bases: TGTGCCATAGGAGCGGGGGCGAGCTCCTACAATGAGCAGTTCTTC.